This TCR beta chain comes out of a study of blood T cells in healthy people across ages. Study findings and constraints: It was the long-lived donors that had more naive CD4+ cells and higher diversity than aged donors. The study lacked donor CMV status, which possibly confounded expanded clonotype changes. Observed TCR beta diversity per million T cells went down as age went up. This fall followed a roughly linear course with age.

About this clonotype: Its specificity is unknown.

V was pared by 11 bases and J by 1 base, with 13 bases of the junction left unmatched. This CDR3 has 16 residues. CDR1 is LNHNV and CDR2 is YYDKDF in the germline V gene (reference sequence). The second PCR ran 7 to 11 cycles with a sample-barcoded 5' primer and J-beta primers. Each cDNA molecule received a tag from a template-switch adaptor that had 12 random nucleotides. TCRdb re-called the 5' RACE reads with MiXCR, one entry per CDR3 protein. Of 1.4 million to 1.5 million distinct CDR3 sequences in the sample, around 42% are singletons; the top ten hold roughly 7.9%. The TCR originated in a woman aged 18-29 years in good health. V gene TRBV15 combines with J gene TRBJ1-5; 8 bases fit TRBD1. The sample consisted of blood. The CDR3 nucleotides read TGTGCCTCCGGGGACAGGACCCTACCCAGCAATCAGCCCCAGCATTTT. Residues: CASGDRTLPSNQPQHF.